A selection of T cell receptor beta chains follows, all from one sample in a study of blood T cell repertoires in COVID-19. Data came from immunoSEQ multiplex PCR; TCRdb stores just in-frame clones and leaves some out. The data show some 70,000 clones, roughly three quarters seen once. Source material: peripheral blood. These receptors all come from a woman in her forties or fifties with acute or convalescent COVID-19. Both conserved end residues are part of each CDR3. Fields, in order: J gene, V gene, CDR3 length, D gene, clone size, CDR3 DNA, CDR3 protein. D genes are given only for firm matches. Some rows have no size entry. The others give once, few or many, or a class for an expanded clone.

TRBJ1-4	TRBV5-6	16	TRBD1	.	TGTGCCAGCAGCTTTCGGGAGGGGGCGTCAAATGAAAAACTGTTTTTT	CASSFREGASNEKLFF
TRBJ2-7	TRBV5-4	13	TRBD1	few	TGTGCCAGCACCCTGGACAGGATTGGTGAGCAGTACTTC	CASTLDRIGEQYF
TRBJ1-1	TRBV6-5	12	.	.	TGTGCCAGCTCCGAGGGGAGGACCGAAGCTTTCTTT	CASSEGRTEAFF
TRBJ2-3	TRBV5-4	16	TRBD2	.	TGTGCCAGCAGCCTCTCAGCGGGGACTAGCACAGATACGCAGTATTTT	CASSLSAGTSTDTQYF
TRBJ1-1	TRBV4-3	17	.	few	TGCGCCAGCAGCCGAGAATGGACAGCCGACATGAACACTGAAGCTTTCTTT	CASSREWTADMNTEAFF
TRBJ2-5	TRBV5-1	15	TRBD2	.	TGCGCCAGCAGGACTAGCGGGGGGATCCAAGAGACCCAGTACTTC	CASRTSGGIQETQYF
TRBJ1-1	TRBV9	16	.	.	TGTGCCAGCAGCGCCGGCTTTGGGGCCTTGGGGACTGAAGCTTTCTTT	CASSAGFGALGTEAFF
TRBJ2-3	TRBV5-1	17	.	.	TGCGCCAGCAGCTTGGCAGGGACCAGGGGCGGCACAGATACGCAGTATTTT	CASSLAGTRGGTDTQYF
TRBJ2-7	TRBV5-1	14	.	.	TGCGCCAGCAGCTTGGCGGGGGATTACTACGAGCAGTACTTC	CASSLAGDYYEQYF
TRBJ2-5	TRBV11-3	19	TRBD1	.	TGTGCCAGCAGCTTAGATTCGAACTGTCGGGACAGGTACCAAGAGACCCAGTACTTC	CASSLDSNCRDRYQETQYF
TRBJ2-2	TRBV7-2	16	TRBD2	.	TGTGCCAGCAGCTTGATCCTAGCGGGAGGGAACTGGGAGCTGTTTTTT	CASSLILAGGNWELFF
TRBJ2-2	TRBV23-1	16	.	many	TGCGCCAGCAGTCAATCGAAAACACGGAACACCGGGGAGCTGTTTTTT	CASSQSKTRNTGELFF
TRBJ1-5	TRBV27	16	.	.	TGTGCCAGCAGTTTATCGATTCCAGGGATCGGGCAGCCCCAGCATTTT	CASSLSIPGIGQPQHF
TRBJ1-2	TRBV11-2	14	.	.	TGTGCCAGCAGCTTAAGGACAGCTAACTATGGCTACACCTTC	CASSLRTANYGYTF
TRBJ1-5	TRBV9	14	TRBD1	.	TGTGCCAGCAGCGTGGGACAGACCAATCAGCCCCAGCATTTT	CASSVGQTNQPQHF
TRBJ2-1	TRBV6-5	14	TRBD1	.	TGTGCCAGCACAGGGGGACCTTCCTACAATGAGCAGTTCTTC	CASTGGPSYNEQFF
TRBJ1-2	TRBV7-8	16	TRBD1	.	TGTGCCAGCAGCCCGACCCCGACAGGGGGGGGTGGTGGCTACACCTTC	CASSPTPTGGGGGYTF
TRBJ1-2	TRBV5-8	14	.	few	TGTGCCAGCAGCCGTCCAACAGGGTATGATGGCTACACCTTC	CASSRPTGYDGYTF
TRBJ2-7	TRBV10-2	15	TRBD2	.	TGCGCCACCGTGACTAGCGGGGGTTTCTCCTACGAGCAGTACTTC	CATVTSGGFSYEQYF
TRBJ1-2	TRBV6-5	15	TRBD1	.	TGTGCCAGCAGTTACTCTCATCCGGGACAGGATGGCTACACCTTC	CASSYSHPGQDGYTF
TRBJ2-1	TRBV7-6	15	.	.	TGTGCCAGCAGCTTGAGCGGAGGCCCCATTAGGGAGCAGTTCTTC	CASSLSGGPIREQFF
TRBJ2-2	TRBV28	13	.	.	TGTGCCAGCATAAATCGGGAATCCGGGGAGCTGTTTTTT	CASINRESGELFF
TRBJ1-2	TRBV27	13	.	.	TGTGCCAGCCACGGACTCGGGGATGTTGGCTACACCTTC	CASHGLGDVGYTF
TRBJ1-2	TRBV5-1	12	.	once	TGCGCCAGCTCCTCCTCAGGATATGGCTACACCTTC	CASSSSGYGYTF
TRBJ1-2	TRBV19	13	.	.	TGTGCCAGTAGTAAAGCAACAGGGTTTATCTACACCTTC	CASSKATGFIYTF
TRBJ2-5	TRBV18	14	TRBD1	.	TGTGCCAGCTCACCAGGGACAGCTCGGGAGACCCAGTACTTC	CASSPGTARETQYF
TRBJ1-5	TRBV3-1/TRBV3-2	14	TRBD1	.	TGTGCCAGCAGCCCCGGACAGGGAAATCAGCCCCAGCATTTT	CASSPGQGNQPQHF
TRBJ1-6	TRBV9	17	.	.	TGTGCCAGCAGCGGGACAGTAGAACCAAGTTATAATTCACCCCTCCACTTT	CASSGTVEPSYNSPLHF
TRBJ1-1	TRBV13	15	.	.	TGTGCCAGCAGCCCACGACAGGCAGGTAACACTGAAGCTTTCTTT	CASSPRQAGNTEAFF
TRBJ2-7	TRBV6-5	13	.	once	TGTGCCAGCAGAAGGGACAATACCTACGAGCAGTACTTC	CASRRDNTYEQYF
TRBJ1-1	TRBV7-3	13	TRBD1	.	TGTGCCAGCAGCGAAACAGGGGGCACTGAAGCTTTCTTT	CASSETGGTEAFF
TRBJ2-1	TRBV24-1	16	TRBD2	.	TGTGCCACCAGTGACCCCACTAGCGGGGGGTTAGGTGAGCAGTTCTTC	CATSDPTSGGLGEQFF
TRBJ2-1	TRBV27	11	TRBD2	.	TGTGCCAGCAGTCGGGGGGGTGAGCAGTTCTTC	CASSRGGEQFF
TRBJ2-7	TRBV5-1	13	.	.	TGCGCCAGCAGCTTGGCCAGCTCCTACGAGCAGTACTTC	CASSLASSYEQYF
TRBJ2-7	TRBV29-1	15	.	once	TGCAGCGTTGAAGGCCACGGGGATGACGCCTACGAGCAGTACTTC	CSVEGHGDDAYEQYF
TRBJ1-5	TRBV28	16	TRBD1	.	TGTGCCAGCAGAAACCCTGGGACAGGGAACAATCAGCCCCAGCATTTT	CASRNPGTGNNQPQHF
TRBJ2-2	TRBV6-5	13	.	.	TGTGCCAGCAGTTCAGGGTCTACCGGGGAGCTGTTTTTT	CASSSGSTGELFF
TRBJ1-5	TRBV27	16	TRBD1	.	TGTGCCAGCAGTTTTCCCGGGACAGGGGGCAATCAGCCCCAGCATTTT	CASSFPGTGGNQPQHF
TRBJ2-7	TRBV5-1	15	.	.	TGCGCCAGCAGCTTGGGTCCGGGAGAGTCCTACGAGCAGTACTTC	CASSLGPGESYEQYF
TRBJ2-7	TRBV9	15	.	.	TGTGCCAGCAGCGCCCCACAGATACGCTCCTACGAGCAGTACTTC	CASSAPQIRSYEQYF
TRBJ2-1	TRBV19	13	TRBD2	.	TGTGCCAGTAGCAAGAGCGGGAGCAATGAGCAGTTCTTC	CASSKSGSNEQFF
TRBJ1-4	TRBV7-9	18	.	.	TGTGCCAGCAGCTTAGTTATTGGCGCCAGGGGATTAGATGAAAAACTGTTTTTT	CASSLVIGARGLDEKLFF
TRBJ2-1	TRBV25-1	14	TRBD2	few	TGTGCCAGCAGTAGCGGGAGCTCCTACAATGAGCAGTTCTTC	CASSSGSSYNEQFF